This TCR beta chain was captured by sequencing in a study of blood T cell repertoires in COVID-19. Study overall: In each case, the material was cDNA or gDNA derived from T cells, B-cell-depleted T cells, or PBMCs.

The CDR3 spans 14 residues. Germline V gene data show CDR1 as MDHEN and CDR2 as SYDVKM. Deletions cut 2 bases from V and 5 bases from J, with 13 bases between. It was during active infection that Seattle patients were enrolled and then longitudinally followed. Measured with immunoSEQ multiplex PCR; TCRdb has only the in-frame clones, and not every one. Altogether approximately 78,000 clones are present, approximately 93% being singletons, with the ten largest covering 2.6%. The J gene is TRBJ2-7, the V gene TRBV28; possible D gene TRBD1, 6 bases. The source material was peripheral blood. This sequence originates from a man aged 45-60 years with COVID-19, enrolled during active disease. CDR3 region: CASSLVRGRNEQYF. The CDR3 DNA is TGTGCCAGCAGTTTAGTCAGGGGACGGAACGAGCAGTACTTC.